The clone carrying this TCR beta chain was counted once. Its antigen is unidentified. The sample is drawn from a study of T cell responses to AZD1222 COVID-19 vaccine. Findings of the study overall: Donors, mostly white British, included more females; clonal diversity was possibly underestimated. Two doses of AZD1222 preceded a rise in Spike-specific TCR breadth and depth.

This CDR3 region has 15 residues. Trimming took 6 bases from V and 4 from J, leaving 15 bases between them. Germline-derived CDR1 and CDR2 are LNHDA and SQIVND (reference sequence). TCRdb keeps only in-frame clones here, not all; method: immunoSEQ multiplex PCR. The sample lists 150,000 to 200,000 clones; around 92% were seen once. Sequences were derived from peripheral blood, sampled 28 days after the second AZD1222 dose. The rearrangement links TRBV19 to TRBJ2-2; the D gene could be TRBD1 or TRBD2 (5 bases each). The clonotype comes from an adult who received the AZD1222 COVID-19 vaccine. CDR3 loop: CASSLLDSPTGELFF. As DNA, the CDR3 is TGTGCCAGTAGCCTACTAGACAGCCCCACCGGGGAGCTGTTTTTT.